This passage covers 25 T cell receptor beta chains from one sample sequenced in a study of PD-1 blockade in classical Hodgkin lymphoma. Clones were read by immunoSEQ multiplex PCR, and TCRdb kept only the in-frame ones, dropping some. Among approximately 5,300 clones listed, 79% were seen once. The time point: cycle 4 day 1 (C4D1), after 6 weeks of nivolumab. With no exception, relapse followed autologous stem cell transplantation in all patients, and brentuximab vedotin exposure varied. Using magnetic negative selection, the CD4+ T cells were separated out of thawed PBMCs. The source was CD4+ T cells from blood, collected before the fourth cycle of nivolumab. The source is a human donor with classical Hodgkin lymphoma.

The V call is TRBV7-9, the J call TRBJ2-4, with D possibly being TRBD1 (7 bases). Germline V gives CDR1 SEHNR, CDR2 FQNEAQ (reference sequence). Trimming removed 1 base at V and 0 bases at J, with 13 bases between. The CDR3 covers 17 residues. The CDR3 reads CASSLGAGGLAKNIQYF. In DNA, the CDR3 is TGTGCCAGCAGCTTAGGGGCAGGGGGACTAGCCAAAAACATTCAGTACTTC.

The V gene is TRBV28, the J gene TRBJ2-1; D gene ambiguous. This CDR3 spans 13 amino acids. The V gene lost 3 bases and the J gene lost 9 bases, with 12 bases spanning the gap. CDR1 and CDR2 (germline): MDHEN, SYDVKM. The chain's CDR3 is CASSLGNLGEQFF. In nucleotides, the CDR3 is TGTGCCAGCAGTTTGGGCAACCTGGGTGAGCAGTTCTTC. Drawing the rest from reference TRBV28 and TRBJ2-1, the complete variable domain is DVKVTQSSRYLVKRTGEKVFLECVQDMDHENMFWYRQDPGLGLRLIYFSYDVKMKEKGDIPEGYSVSREKKERFSLILESASTNQTSMYLCASSLGNLGEQFFGPGTRLTVL.

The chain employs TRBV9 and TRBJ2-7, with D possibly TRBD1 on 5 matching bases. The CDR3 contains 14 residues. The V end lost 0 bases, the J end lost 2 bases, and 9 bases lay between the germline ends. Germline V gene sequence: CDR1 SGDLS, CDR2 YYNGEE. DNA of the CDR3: TGTGCCAGCAGCGTAGAGGGGAATACCTACGAGCAGTACTTC. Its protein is CASSVEGNTYEQYF.

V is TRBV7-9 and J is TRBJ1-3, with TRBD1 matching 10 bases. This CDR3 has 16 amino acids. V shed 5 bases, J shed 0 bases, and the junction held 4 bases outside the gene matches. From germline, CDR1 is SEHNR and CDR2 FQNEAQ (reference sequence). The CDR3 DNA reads TGTGCCAGCAGCCCGCGGGACAGGGGCTCTGGAAACACCATATATTTT. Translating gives CASSPRDRGSGNTIYF.

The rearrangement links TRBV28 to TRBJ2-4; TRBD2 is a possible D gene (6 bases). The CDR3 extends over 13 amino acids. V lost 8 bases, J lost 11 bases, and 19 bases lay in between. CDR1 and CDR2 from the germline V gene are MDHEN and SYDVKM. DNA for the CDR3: TGTGCCAGCGGCAGGTCCCGGGACTTTTTTCAGTACTTC. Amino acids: CASGRSRDFFQYF.

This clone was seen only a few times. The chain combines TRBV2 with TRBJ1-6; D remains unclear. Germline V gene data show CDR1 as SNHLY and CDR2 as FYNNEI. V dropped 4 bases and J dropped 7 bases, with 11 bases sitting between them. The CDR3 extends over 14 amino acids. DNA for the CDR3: TGTGCCAGCAGTGCGATCTATGGGAATTCACCCCTCCACTTT. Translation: CASSAIYGNSPLHF.

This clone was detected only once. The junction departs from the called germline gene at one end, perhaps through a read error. The CDR3 DNA reads as TGCGCCAGCAGCCTAGAGGGCTCCAAAAACATTCAGTACTTC. This gives the protein CASSLEGSKNIQYF. The genes are TRBV7-2 and TRBJ2-4; possibly TRBD2 for D (5 bases). The CDR3 spans 14 residues. Germline V gene sequence: CDR1 SGHTA, CDR2 FQGNSA.

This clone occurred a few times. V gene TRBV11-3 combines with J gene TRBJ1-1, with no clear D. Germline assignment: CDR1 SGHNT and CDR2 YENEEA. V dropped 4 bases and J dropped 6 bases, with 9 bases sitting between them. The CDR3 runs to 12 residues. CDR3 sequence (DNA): TGTGCCAGCAGCTCGCGGCGGTCTGAAGCTTTCTTT. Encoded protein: CASSSRRSEAFF.

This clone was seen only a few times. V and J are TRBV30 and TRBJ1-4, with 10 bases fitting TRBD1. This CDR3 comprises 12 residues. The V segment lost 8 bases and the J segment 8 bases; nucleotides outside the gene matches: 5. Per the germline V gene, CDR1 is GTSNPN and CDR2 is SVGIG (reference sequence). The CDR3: CAGDRGGEKLFF. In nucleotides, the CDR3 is TGTGCCGGGGACAGGGGCGGCGAAAAACTGTTTTTT.

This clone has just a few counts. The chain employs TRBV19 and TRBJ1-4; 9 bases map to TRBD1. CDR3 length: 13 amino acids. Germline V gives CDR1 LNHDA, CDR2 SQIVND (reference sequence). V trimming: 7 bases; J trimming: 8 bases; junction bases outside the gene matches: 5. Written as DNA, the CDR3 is TGTGCCAGTACGAGACAGGGGGACGAAAAACTGTTTTTT. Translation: CASTRQGDEKLFF.

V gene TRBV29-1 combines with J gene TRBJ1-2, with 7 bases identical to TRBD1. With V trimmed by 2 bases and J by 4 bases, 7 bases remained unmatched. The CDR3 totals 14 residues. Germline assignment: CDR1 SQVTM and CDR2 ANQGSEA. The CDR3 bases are TGCAGCGTTGAACGGCGGGACAGCTTCTATGGCTACACCTTC. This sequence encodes CSVERRDSFYGYTF.

The DNA for the CDR3 is TGCGCCAGCAGTGAGACATATGGGACTAGCGGTTCCTACGAGCAGTACTTC. As protein: CASSETYGTSGSYEQYF. The chain recombines TRBV10-1 with TRBJ2-7; TRBD2 aligns across 11 bases. The CDR3 sequence is 17 residues long. J gave up 1 base and V 2 bases, and 7 bases lay outside the gene matches. Germline CDR1 WNHNN, CDR2 SYGVQD (reference sequence).

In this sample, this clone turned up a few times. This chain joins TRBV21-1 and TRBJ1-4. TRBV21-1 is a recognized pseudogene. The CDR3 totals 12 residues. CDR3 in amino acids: CASEGIREKLFF. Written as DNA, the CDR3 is TGTGCCTCAGAGGGAATTCGCGAAAAACTGTTTTTT.

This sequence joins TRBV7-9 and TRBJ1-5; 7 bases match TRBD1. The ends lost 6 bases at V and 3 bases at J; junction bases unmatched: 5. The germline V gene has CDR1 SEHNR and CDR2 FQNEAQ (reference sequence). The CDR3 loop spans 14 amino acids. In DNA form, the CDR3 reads TGTGCCAGCAGACCAGACAGGGACAATCAGCCCCAGCATTTT. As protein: CASRPDRDNQPQHF. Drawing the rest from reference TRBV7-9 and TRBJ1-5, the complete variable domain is DTGVSQNPRHKITKRGQNVTFRCDPISEHNRLYWYRQTLGQGPEFLTYFQNEAQLEKSRLLSDRFSAERPKGSFSTLEIQRTEQGDSAMYLCASRPDRDNQPQHFGDGTRLSIL.

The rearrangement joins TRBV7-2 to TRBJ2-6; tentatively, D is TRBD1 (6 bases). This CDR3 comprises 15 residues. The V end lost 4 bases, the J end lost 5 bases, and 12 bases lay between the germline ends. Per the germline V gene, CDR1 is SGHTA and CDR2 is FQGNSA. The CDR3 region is CASSSTGSWANVLTF. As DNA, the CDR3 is TGTGCCAGCAGCTCTACAGGGTCATGGGCCAACGTCCTGACTTTC.

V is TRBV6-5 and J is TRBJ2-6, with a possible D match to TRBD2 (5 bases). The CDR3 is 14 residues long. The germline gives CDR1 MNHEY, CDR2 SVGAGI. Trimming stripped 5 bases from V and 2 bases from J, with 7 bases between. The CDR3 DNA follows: TGTGCCAGCAGTGGAGGCCCTGGGGCCAACGTCCTGACTTTC. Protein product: CASSGGPGANVLTF.

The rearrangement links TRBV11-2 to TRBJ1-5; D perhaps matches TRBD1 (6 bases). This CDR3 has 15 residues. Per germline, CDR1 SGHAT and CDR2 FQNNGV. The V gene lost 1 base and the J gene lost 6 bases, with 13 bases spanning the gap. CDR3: CASSLVQGRGQPQHF. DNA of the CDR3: TGTGCCAGCAGCTTAGTACAGGGCCGGGGTCAGCCCCAGCATTTT.

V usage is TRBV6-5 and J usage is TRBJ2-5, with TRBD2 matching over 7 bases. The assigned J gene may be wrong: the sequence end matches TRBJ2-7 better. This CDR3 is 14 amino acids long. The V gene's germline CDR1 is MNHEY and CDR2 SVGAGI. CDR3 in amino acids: CASSYRGLPYEQYF. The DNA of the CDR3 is TGTGCCAGCAGTTACAGGGGACTACCCTACGAGCAGTACTTC.

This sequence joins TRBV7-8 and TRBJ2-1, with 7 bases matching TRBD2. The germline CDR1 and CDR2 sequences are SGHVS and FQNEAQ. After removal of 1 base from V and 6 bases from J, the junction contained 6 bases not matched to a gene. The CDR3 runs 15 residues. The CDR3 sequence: CASSLVETSSNEQFF. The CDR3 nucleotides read TGTGCCAGCAGCTTAGTTGAGACTAGCTCCAATGAGCAGTTCTTC.

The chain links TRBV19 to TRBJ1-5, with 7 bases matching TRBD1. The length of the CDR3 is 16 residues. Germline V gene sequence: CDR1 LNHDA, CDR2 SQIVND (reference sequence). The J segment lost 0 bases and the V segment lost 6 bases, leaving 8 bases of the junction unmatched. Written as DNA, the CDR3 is TGTGCCAGTAGAAGGACAGGACAATATAGCAATCAGCCCCAGCATTTT. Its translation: CASRRTGQYSNQPQHF.

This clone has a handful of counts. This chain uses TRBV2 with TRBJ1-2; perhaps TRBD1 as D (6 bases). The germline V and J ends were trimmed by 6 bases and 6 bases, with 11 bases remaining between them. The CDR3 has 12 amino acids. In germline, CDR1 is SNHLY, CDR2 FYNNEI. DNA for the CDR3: TGTGCCAGCAGGTGGGGGGCGGATGGCTACACCTTC. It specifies CASRWGADGYTF.

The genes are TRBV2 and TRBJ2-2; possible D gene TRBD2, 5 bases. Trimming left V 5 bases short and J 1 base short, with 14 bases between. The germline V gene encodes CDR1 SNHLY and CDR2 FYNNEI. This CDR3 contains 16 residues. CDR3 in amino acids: CASSRDRDLNTGELFF. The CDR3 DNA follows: TGTGCCAGCAGTCGGGATCGAGACCTGAACACCGGGGAGCTGTTTTTT.

CDR3 protein: CASSYSGKREGYTF. Here the CDR3 DNA reads TGTGCCAGCAGTTACTCCGGGAAAAGGGAGGGCTACACCTTC. This sequence joins TRBV6-6 and TRBJ1-2; D gene ambiguous. The CDR3 length is 14 residues. Germline V lookup: CDR1 MNHNY, CDR2 SVGAGI (reference sequence). Trimming cost V 0 bases and J 8 bases, with 13 bases left between them.

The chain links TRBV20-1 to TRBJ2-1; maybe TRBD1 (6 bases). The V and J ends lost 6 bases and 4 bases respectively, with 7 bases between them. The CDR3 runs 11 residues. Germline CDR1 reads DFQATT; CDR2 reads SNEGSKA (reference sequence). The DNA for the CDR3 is TGCAGTGCCACAGGGTACAATGAGCAGTTCTTC. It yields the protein CSATGYNEQFF.

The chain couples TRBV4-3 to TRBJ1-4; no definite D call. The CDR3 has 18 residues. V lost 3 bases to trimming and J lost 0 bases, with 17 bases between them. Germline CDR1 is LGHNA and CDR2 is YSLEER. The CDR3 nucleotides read TGCGCCAGCAGCCATCCCTACGCTGACCTGGCAACTAATGAAAAACTGTTTTTT. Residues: CASSHPYADLATNEKLFF.